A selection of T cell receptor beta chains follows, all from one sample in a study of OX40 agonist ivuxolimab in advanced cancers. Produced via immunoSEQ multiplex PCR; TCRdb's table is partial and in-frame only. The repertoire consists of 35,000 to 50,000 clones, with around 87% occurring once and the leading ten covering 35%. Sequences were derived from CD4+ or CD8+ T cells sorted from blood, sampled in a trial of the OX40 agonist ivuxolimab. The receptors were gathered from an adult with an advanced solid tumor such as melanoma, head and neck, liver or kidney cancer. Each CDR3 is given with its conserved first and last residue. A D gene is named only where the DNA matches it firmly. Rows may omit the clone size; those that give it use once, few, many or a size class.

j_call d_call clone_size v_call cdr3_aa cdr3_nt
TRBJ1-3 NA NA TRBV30 CAFRLSGNTIYF TGTGCCTTTCGGCTCTCTGGAAACACCATATATTTT
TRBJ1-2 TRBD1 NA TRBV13 CASSSRQGGLDYGYTF TGTGCCAGCAGCTCCAGACAGGGGGGCTTGGACTATGGCTACACCTTC
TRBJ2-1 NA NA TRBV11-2 CASSLPLSGVEQFF TGTGCCAGCAGCTTACCTCTGAGTGGGGTTGAGCAGTTCTTC
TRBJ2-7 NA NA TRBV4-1 CASSQVGQRDEQYF TGCGCCAGCAGCCAAGTAGGACAGCGCGACGAGCAGTACTTC
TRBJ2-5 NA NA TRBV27 CASGVAVPLETQYF TGTGCCAGCGGAGTAGCGGTTCCTTTAGAGACCCAGTACTTC
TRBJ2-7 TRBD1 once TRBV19 CASSIAGQGAYEQYF TGTGCCAGTAGTATAGCTGGACAGGGGGCCTACGAGCAGTACTTC
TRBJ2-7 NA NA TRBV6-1 CASSEAPRTYEQYF TGTGCCAGCAGTGAAGCGCCCCGTACCTACGAGCAGTACTTC
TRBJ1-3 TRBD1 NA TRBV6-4 CASSPLPGQGSGNTIYF TGTGCCAGCAGTCCCCTCCCGGGACAGGGGTCTGGAAACACCATATATTTT
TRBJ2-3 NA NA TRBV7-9 CASSLSGSSPDTQYF TGTGCCAGCAGCTTATCCGGGAGCTCCCCCGATACGCAGTATTTT
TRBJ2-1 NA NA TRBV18 CASSPPTDASSYNEQFF TGTGCCAGCTCACCACCTACTGACGCCAGCTCCTACAATGAGCAGTTCTTC
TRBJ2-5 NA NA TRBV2 CASSEVRLGGLGTQYF TGTGCCAGCAGTGAAGTCCGGCTCGGGGGGCTGGGGACCCAGTACTTC
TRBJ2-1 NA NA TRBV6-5 CASSRFSYNEQFF TGTGCCAGCAGTCGTTTCTCCTACAATGAGCAGTTCTTC
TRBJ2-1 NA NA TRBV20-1 CSAIPGIEQFF TGCAGTGCTATTCCGGGGATAGAGCAGTTCTTC
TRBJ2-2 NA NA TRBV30 CAWRDLGLVTGELFF TGTGCCTGGAGGGATCTAGGACTCGTCACCGGGGAGCTGTTTTTT
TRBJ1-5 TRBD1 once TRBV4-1 CASSQHRQGGSAPAF TGCGCCAGCAGCCAACACCGACAGGGTGGTTCAGCCCCAGCATTT
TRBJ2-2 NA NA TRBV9 CASSVNQGGTTETGELFF TGTGCCAGCAGCGTAAATCAGGGGGGCACGACCGAGACCGGGGAGCTGTTTTTT
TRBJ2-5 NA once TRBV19 CASSPPGPGETQYF TGTGCCAGTAGTCCCCCGGGACCCGGAGAGACCCAGTACTTC
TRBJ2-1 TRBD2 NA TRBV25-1 CASRWTSGRNEQFF TGTGCCAGCAGATGGACTAGCGGTCGCAATGAGCAGTTCTTC
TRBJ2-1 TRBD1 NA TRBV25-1 CASSADRGGNEQFF TGTGCCAGCAGTGCCGACAGGGGTGGGAATGAGCAGTTCTTC
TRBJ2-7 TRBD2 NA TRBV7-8 CASSSVAGAGSYEQYF TGTGCCAGCAGCTCTGTAGCGGGAGCGGGGTCCTACGAGCAGTACTTC
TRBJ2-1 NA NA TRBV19 CASSINSPGSSYNEQFF TGTGCCAGTAGTATAAATTCCCCCGGGAGCTCCTACAATGAGCAGTTCTTC
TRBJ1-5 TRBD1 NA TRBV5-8 CASSQGARGNQPQHF TGTGCCAGCAGCCAGGGGGCAAGGGGCAATCAGCCCCAGCATTTT
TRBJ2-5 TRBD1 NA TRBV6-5 CASSYSTGGVETQYF TGTGCCAGCAGTTACTCGACAGGGGGCGTGGAGACCCAGTACTTC
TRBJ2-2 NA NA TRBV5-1 CASSVGTPRATGELFF TGCGCCAGCAGCGTCGGGACGCCGCGGGCCACCGGGGAGCTGTTTTTT
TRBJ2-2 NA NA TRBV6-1 CASSEMENTGELFF TGTGCCAGCAGTGAAATGGAAAACACCGGGGAGCTGTTTTTT
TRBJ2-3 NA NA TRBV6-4 CASRGTSTDTQYF TGTGCCAGCAGGGGGACTAGCACAGATACGCAGTATTTT
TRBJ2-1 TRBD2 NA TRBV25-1 CASLAGVYNEQFF TGTGCCTCACTAGCGGGAGTTTACAATGAGCAGTTCTTC
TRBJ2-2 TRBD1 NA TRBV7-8 CASSPTGTGIKELFF TGTGCCAGCAGCCCGACCGGGACAGGGATTAAGGAGCTGTTTTTT
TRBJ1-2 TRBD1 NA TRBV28 CASTSPGGDGYTF TGTGCCAGCACCTCACCAGGGGGGGATGGCTACACCTTC
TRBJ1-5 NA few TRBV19 CASVRGNQPQHF TGTGCCAGCGTAAGGGGCAATCAGCCCCAGCATTTT
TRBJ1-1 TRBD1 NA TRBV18 CASRQGGTEAFF TGTGCCAGCCGACAGGGTGGCACTGAAGCTTTCTTT
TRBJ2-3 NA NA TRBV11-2 CASSSTDTQYF TGTGCCAGCAGTAGCACAGATACGCAGTATTTT
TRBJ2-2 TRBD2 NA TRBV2 CASSVAGLAAHTGELFF TGTGCCAGCAGTGTGGCGGGACTAGCGGCTCACACCGGGGAGCTGTTTTTT
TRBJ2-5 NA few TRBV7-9 CASSYQETQYF TGTGCCAGCAGCTACCAAGAGACCCAGTACTTC
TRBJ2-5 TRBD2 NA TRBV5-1 CASSLQLAGAGETQYF TGCGCCAGCAGCTTGCAACTAGCGGGAGCGGGTGAGACCCAGTACTTC
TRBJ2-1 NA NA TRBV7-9 CASSRGRNNEQFF TGTGCCAGCAGCAGGGGACGGAACAATGAGCAGTTCTTC
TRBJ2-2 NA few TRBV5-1 CASSLAPGRTANTGELFF TGCGCCAGCAGCTTGGCCCCGGGGAGGACGGCGAACACCGGGGAGCTGTTTTTT
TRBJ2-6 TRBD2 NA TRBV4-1 CASSRDYDSGANVLTF TGCGCCAGCAGCAGGGACTACGACTCTGGGGCCAACGTCCTGACTTTC
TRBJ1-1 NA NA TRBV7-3 CASSLVVVGSGTEAFF TGTGCCAGCAGCTTAGTTGTTGTGGGATCCGGCACTGAAGCTTTCTTT
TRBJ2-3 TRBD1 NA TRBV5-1 CASRPTGEATDTQYF TGCGCCAGCAGGCCGACAGGGGAGGCCACAGATACGCAGTATTTT
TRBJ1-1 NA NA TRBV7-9 CASFAWGQGTEAFF TGTGCCAGCTTCGCCTGGGGGCAAGGCACTGAAGCTTTCTTT
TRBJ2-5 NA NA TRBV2 CASSVEETQYF TGTGCCAGCAGTGTAGAAGAGACCCAGTACTTC
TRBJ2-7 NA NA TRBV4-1 CASSQEGYYEQYF TGCGCCAGCAGCCAAGAGGGCTACTACGAGCAGTACTTC
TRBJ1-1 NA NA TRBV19 CASSTGPQSTEAFF TGTGCCAGTAGTACAGGACCGCAGTCGACTGAAGCTTTCTTT
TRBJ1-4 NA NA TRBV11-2 CASSEGATNEKLFF TGTGCCAGCAGCGAGGGTGCAACTAATGAAAAACTGTTTTTT
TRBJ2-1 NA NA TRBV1 CTSSQDFAGTTYNEQFF TGCACCAGCAGCCAAGATTTCGCCGGGACAACCTACAATGAGCAGTTCTTC
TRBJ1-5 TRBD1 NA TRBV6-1 CASTRQGGNQPQHF TGTGCCAGCACCAGACAGGGCGGCAATCAGCCCCAGCATTTT
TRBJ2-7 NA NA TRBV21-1 CASSKVQGGENEQYF TGTGCCAGCAGCAAAGTCCAGGGGGGTGAAAACGAGCAGTACTTC
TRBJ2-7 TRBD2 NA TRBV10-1 CASSTPGTSYEQYF TGCGCCAGCAGTACCCCCGGGACTAGCTACGAGCAGTACTTC
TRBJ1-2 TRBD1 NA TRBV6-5 CASSYSRTGGGYGYTF TGTGCCAGCAGTTACTCGAGGACAGGGGGCGGCTATGGCTACACCTTC
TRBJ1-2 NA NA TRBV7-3 CASSPSGTANYGYTF TGTGCCAGCAGCCCCTCCGGGACTGCTAACTATGGCTACACCTTC
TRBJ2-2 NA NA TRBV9 CASSERNTGELFF TGTGCCAGCAGCGAACGAAACACCGGGGAGCTGTTTTTT
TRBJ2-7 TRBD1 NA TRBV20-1 CSAADRREQYF TGCAGTGCGGCGGACAGGCGCGAGCAGTACTTC
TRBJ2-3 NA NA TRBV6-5 CASRVGLSTDTQYF TGTGCCAGCAGGGTGGGCTTAAGCACAGATACGCAGTATTTT
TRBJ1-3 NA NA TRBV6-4 CASTTGPVNTIYF TGTGCCAGCACCACAGGGCCCGTAAACACCATATATTTT
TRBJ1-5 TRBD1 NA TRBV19 CASSITGGVGQPQHF TGTGCCAGTAGCATCACAGGGGGAGTTGGTCAGCCCCAGCATTTT
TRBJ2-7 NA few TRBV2 CASSEEVRYEQYF TGTGCCAGCAGTGAAGAAGTCCGCTACGAGCAGTACTTC
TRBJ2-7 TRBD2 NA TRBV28 CASRRTSGEGGEQYF TGTGCCAGCAGAAGGACTAGCGGGGAAGGGGGCGAGCAGTACTTC
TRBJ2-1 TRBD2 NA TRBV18 CASSPVLAGVRNEQFF TGTGCCAGCTCACCAGTTCTAGCGGGAGTTCGGAATGAGCAGTTCTTC
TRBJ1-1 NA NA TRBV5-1 CASSYDRNTEAFF TGCGCCAGCAGCTATGACAGGAACACTGAAGCTTTCTTT